This entry lists 10 T cell receptor beta chains sequenced from one sample in a study of T cell repertoires in cytomegalovirus infection. Their cognate antigens are unknown. TCRdb independently ran MiXCR on the reads; one entry per CDR3 protein. The sample carries 450,000 to 600,000 distinct CDR3 sequences, about 44% recorded once. Sample: cultured PBMCs, taken from culture after CMV antigen stimulation. The receptors were gathered from a human donor in good health (CMV status not recorded). Some clones in this sample may be carry-over from other donors' samples.

The genes are TRBV12-3 or TRBV12-4 and TRBJ1-5; D is unclear. Trimming stripped 9 bases from V and 0 bases from J, with 6 bases between. There are 12 residues in the CDR3. Written as DNA, the CDR3 is TGTGCCAGTGGGATTAGCAATCAGCCCCAGCATTTT. Protein: CASGISNQPQHF.

The chain is built from TRBV7-8 and TRBJ1-2; TRBD1 matches 8 bases. After removal of 1 base from V and 6 bases from J, the junction contained 10 bases not matched to a gene. The germline CDR1 and CDR2 sequences are SGHVS and FQNEAQ. The length of the CDR3 is 16 residues. In nucleotides, the CDR3 is TGTGCCAGCAGCTTAGGGTTCAGGGACAGGTGGAATGGCTACACCTTC. As protein: CASSLGFRDRWNGYTF.

This clonotype was seen more than once but under ten times. The chain has TRBV5-4 and TRBJ2-5; possibly TRBD2 for D (6 bases). V was cut by 4 bases and J by 5 bases, with 18 bases left in between. The germline CDR1 and CDR2 sequences are SGHNT and YYREEE (reference sequence). The CDR3 has 15 amino acids. The CDR3 nucleotides are TGTGCCAGCAGCGTCCCCGGGGGATCGGGGGAGACCCAGTACTTC. It encodes CASSVPGGSGETQYF. The whole variable domain, remainder taken from reference TRBV5-4 and TRBJ2-5, is ETGVTQSPTHLIKTRGQQVTLRCSSQSGHNTVSWYQQALGQGPQFIFQYYREEENGRGNFPPRFSGLQFPNYSSELNVNALELDDSALYLCASSVPGGSGETQYFGPGTRLLVL.

The gene calls are TRBV27 and TRBJ1-5; D gene ambiguous. V was shortened by 2 bases and J by 9 bases, with 11 bases between the two germline ends. The length of the CDR3 is 13 residues. Germline CDR1 is MNHEY and CDR2 is SMNVEV (reference sequence). CDR3 coding DNA: TGTGCCAGCAGTTTACGGGAGAATATGCCCCAGCATTTT. Its translation is CASSLRENMPQHF.

The V call is TRBV7-9, the J call TRBJ2-7; 7 bases agree with TRBD2. The CDR3 is made up of 15 amino acids. The V segment lost 1 base and the J segment 0 bases; nucleotides outside the gene matches: 3. CDR1 SEHNR and CDR2 FQNEAQ come from the germline V gene (reference sequence). The CDR3 DNA sequence: TGTGCCAGCAGCTTAGAGGGCGGGGGCTCCTACGAGCAGTACTTC. It encodes CASSLEGGGSYEQYF.

The chain is built from TRBV6-6 and TRBJ2-5; weak D call: TRBD1 (6 bases). From germline, CDR1 is MNHNY and CDR2 SVGAGI (reference sequence). The CDR3 spans 13 residues. V was trimmed by 5 bases and J by 5 bases, leaving 12 bases between them. CDR3: CASSTGRLETQYF. The CDR3 DNA is TGTGCCAGCAGTACAGGGCGTTTGGAGACCCAGTACTTC.

This chain links TRBV7-2 with TRBJ2-2, with D unresolved. V was cut by 4 bases and J by 6 bases, with 9 bases left in between. The V gene's germline CDR1 is SGHTA and CDR2 FQGNSA. The CDR3 totals 13 residues. CDR3 in amino acids: CASSSYHPGELFF. The DNA for the CDR3 is TGTGCCAGCAGCTCCTACCATCCCGGGGAGCTGTTTTTT.

This clonotype was counted a few times. V gene TRBV7-9 combines with J gene TRBJ2-7, with 7 bases aligning to TRBD1. V was pared by 3 bases and J by 7 bases, with 6 bases of the junction left unmatched. CDR3 length: 13 amino acids. CDR1 is SEHNR and CDR2 is FQNEAQ in the germline V gene (reference sequence). CDR3 amino acids: CASSFRAGGEQYF. The CDR3, as DNA: TGTGCCAGCAGCTTCAGGGCAGGGGGTGAGCAGTACTTC. The full variable domain, in which reference TRBV7-9 and TRBJ2-7 provide the parts outside the CDR3, is DTGVSQNPRHKITKRGQNVTFRCDPISEHNRLYWYRQTLGQGPEFLTYFQNEAQLEKSRLLSDRFSAERPKGSFSTLEIQRTEQGDSAMYLCASSFRAGGEQYFGPGTRLTVT.

This clonotype was counted only a few times. This rearrangement joins TRBV7-2 to TRBJ2-5, with D perhaps TRBD1 (6 bases). CDR3 length: 16 amino acids. Germline-derived CDR1 and CDR2 are SGHTA and FQGNSA. The V gene lost 5 bases and the J gene lost 2 bases, with 18 bases spanning the gap. The CDR3: CASSTGYSPVQETQYF. Written as DNA, the CDR3 is TGTGCCAGCAGCACAGGGTACTCACCGGTTCAAGAGACCCAGTACTTC.

The V call is TRBV5-4, the J call TRBJ2-4, with D possibly matching TRBD2 (6 bases). The ends were cut back, 4 bases at V and 3 bases at J, with 17 bases in the middle. From germline, CDR1 is SGHNT and CDR2 YYREEE (reference sequence). CDR3 length equals 16 residues. The CDR3: CASSPNSGLIKNIQYF. In nucleotides, the CDR3 is TGTGCCAGCAGCCCAAACAGCGGGCTAATCAAAAACATTCAGTACTTC.